What follows are 8 T cell receptor beta chains derived from one specimen sequenced in a study of blood T cell repertoires in COVID-19 (dated by TCRdb to the early 2020s). Libraries were prepared through the immunoSEQ multiplex PCR assay. The table was pulled from immuneACCESS by TCRdb, which kept in-frame rearrangements only. Such tables lose some clones; where checked, under half of the loss comes from unresolved V genes, and the rest has no known cause. This sample holds 150,000 to 200,000 clones; around 82% were observed only once. Roughly 17% of the sample rests with the top ten. Specimen: PBMCs or T cells enriched from blood (not recorded which). The source is a woman between 45 and 60 years old with acute COVID-19.

This clone showed up just once. The rearrangement joins TRBV6-5 to TRBJ1-3; no firm D call. Germline values: CDR1 MNHEY, CDR2 SVGAGI. The CDR3 covers 12 residues. V lost 4 bases and J 9 bases, leaving 10 bases between the germline ends. CDR3 amino acids: CASSFSGGTIYF. Here the CDR3 DNA reads TGTGCCAGCAGTTTCTCTGGAGGCACCATATATTTT.

The chain carries TRBV7-2 and TRBJ2-2, with unresolved D. V gave up 1 base and J gave up 8 bases, with 23 bases separating them. Per germline, CDR1 SGHTA and CDR2 FQGNSA. The CDR3 runs 18 residues. The chain's CDR3 is CASSLDLIGLGTEGELFF. DNA for the CDR3: TGTGCCAGCAGCTTAGATCTAATTGGTTTAGGTACAGAAGGGGAGCTGTTTTTT.

This clone was found once. V gene TRBV6-4 combines with J gene TRBJ2-3, with 9 bases fitting TRBD1. The CDR3 totals 14 residues. J was trimmed by 8 bases and V by 6 bases; bases with no gene match: 9. Germline V gene lookup returns CDR1 MRHNA and CDR2 SNTAGT. The chain's CDR3 is CASSTGQGLGTQYF. Written as DNA, the CDR3 is TGTGCCAGCAGCACGGGACAGGGACTGGGTACGCAGTATTTT.

The rearrangement joins TRBV7-3 to TRBJ2-3; 7 bases map to TRBD2. This CDR3 comprises 15 residues. Unmatched junction bases numbered 7, after V lost 1 base and J lost 6 bases. CDR1 and CDR2 from the germline V gene are SGHTA and FQGTGA. CDR3 in DNA: TGTGCCAGCAGCTTAAGACCAGCGGGGTCGGATACGCAGTATTTT. Translating gives CASSLRPAGSDTQYF.

The chain carries TRBV19 and TRBJ1-5; a possible D gene is TRBD1 (6 bases). The V end lost 6 bases, the J end lost 2 bases, and 20 bases lay between the germline ends. This CDR3 has 17 residues. Germline-derived CDR1 and CDR2 are LNHDA and SQIVND (reference sequence). The CDR3 bases are TGTGCCAGTAGCGGCTACTCGGGGGGCCGAGGCAATCAGCCCCAGCATTTT. Protein: CASSGYSGGRGNQPQHF.

This sequence joins TRBV10-3 and TRBJ2-5, with TRBD2 matching over 7 bases. CDR1 is ENHRY and CDR2 is SYGVKD in the germline V gene. This CDR3 region has 14 residues. V lost 6 bases and J lost 5; bases outside the gene matches: 9. CDR3 sequence reads: CAIRGEGSRETQYF. The CDR3 DNA sequence: TGTGCCATCAGAGGGGAGGGGAGTAGGGAGACCCAGTACTTC.

The rearrangement joins TRBV4-1 to TRBJ1-1, with D possibly being TRBD1 (5 bases). CDR1 and CDR2 (germline): MGHRA, YSYEKL. This CDR3 has 13 residues. V lost 1 base and J lost 10, with 13 bases in between. Here the CDR3 DNA reads TGCGCCAGCAGCCAAGGGGCGGGGGAGGGAGCTTTCTTT. Encoded protein: CASSQGAGEGAFF.

V and J are TRBV11-2 and TRBJ2-3, with 8 bases matching TRBD1. Germline-derived CDR1 and CDR2 are SGHAT and FQNNGV. V was pared by 4 bases and J by 4 bases, with 10 bases of the junction left unmatched. The CDR3 extends over 16 amino acids. For the CDR3, the DNA is TGTGCCAGCAGCTCTCAGACAGGGGTCGCGTCAGATACGCAGTATTTT. Amino acid sequence: CASSSQTGVASDTQYF.